This T cell receptor (beta chain) stems from a study of blood T cell repertoires in COVID-19. Trimming took 5 bases from V and 9 from J; bases not matched to a gene: 7. This CDR3 has 14 amino acids. Per germline, CDR1 LNHDA and CDR2 SQIVND (reference sequence). Sequenced by immunoSEQ multiplex PCR; TCRdb stores in-frame clones only, minus some. The repertoire holds more than 55,000 clones, with around 77% as singletons. The chain joins TRBV19 to TRBJ1-5; 10 bases are a match to TRBD1. Sequenced input: peripheral blood. The origin of this receptor is a man older than 75 with active or convalescent COVID-19. Here the CDR3 reads CASSSGTGVPPQHF. The CDR3, as DNA: TGTGCCAGTAGTTCCGGGACAGGGGTCCCGCCCCAGCATTTT.